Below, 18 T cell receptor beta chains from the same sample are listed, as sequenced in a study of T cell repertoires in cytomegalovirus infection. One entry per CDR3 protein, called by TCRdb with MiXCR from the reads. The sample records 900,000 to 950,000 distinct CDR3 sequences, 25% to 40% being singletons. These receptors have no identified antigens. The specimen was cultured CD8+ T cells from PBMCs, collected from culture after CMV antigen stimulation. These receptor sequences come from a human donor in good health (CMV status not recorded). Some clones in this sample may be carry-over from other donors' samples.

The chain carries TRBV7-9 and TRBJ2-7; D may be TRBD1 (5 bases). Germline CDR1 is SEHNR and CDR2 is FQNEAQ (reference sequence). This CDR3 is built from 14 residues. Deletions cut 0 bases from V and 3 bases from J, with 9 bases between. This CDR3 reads CASSLAGADYEQYF. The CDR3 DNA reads TGTGCCAGCAGCTTAGCAGGGGCAGACTACGAGCAGTACTTC.

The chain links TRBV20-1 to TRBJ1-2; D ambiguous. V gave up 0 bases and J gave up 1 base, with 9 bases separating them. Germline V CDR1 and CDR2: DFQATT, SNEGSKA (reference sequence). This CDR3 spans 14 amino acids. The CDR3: CSARDLLVNYGYTF. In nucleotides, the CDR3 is TGCAGTGCTAGAGATCTCTTGGTTAACTATGGCTACACCTTC.

CDR3 protein: CASKGTANYEQYF. The DNA for the CDR3 is TGTGCCAGTAAGGGGACGGCTAATTACGAGCAGTACTTC. The rearrangement links TRBV2 to TRBJ2-7; D tentatively reads TRBD1 or TRBD2 (5 bases each). The CDR3 runs to 13 residues. Germline V gives CDR1 SNHLY, CDR2 FYNNEI. V gave up 9 bases and J gave up 4 bases, with 16 bases separating them.

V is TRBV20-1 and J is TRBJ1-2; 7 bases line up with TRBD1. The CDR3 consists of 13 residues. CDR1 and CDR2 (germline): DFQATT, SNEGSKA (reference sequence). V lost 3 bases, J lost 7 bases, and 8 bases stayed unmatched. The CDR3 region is CSARTGRNGGYTF. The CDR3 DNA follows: TGCAGTGCTAGGACAGGGCGCAACGGTGGCTACACCTTC.

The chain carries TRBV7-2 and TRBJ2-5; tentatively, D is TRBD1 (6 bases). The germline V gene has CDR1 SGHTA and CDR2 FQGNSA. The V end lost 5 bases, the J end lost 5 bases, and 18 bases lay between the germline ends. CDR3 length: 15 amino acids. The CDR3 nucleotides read TGTGCCAGCAGCGTGGGGGACACCTTTTTCGAGACCCAGTACTTC. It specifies CASSVGDTFFETQYF.

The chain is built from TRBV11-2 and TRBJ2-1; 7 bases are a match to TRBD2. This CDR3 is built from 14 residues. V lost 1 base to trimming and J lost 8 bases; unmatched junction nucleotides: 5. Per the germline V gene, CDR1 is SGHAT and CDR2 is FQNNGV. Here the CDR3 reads CASSLVGLEYEQFF. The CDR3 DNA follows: TGTGCCAGCAGCTTAGTTGGACTAGAGTATGAGCAGTTCTTC.

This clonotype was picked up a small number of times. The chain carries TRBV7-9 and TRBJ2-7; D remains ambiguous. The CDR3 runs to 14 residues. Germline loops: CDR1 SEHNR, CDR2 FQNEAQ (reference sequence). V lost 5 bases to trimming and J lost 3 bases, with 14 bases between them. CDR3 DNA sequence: TGTGCCAGCAGCCTAGGCTCCGGGTTCTACGAGCAGTACGTC. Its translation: CASSLGSGFYEQYV.

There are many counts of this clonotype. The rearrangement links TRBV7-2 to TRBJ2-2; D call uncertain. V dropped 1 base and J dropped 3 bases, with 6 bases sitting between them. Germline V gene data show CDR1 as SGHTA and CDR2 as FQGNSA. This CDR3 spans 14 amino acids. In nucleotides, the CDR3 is TGTGCCAGCAGCTTAGAGGGATACACCGGGGAGCTGTTTTTT. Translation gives CASSLEGYTGELFF.

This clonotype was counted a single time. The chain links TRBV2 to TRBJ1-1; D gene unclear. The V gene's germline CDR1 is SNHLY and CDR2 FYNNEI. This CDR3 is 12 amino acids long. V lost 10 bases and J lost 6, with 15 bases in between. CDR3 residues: CATLGAGAEAFF. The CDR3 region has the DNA TGTGCCACCCTGGGTGCGGGCGCTGAAGCTTTCTTT. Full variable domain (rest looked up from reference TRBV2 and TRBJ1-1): EPEVTQTPSHQVTQMGQEVILRCVPISNHLYFYWYRQILGQKVEFLVSFYNNEISEKSEIFDDQFSVERPDGSNFTLKIRSTKLEDSAMYFCATLGAGAEAFFGQGTRLTVV.

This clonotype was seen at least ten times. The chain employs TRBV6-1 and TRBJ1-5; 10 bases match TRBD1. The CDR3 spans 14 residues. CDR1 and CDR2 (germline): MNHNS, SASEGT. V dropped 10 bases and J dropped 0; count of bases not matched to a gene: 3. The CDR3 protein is CAIGQGGSNQPQHF. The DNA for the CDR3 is TGTGCCATAGGACAGGGGGGTAGCAATCAGCCCCAGCATTTT.

For the CDR3, the DNA is TGTGCCATAGCCCCGGGACAGGGTTACAATGAGCAGTTCTTC. It encodes CAIAPGQGYNEQFF. This chain joins TRBV24-1 and TRBJ2-1; the match to TRBD1 covers 9 bases. V shed 11 bases, J shed 4 bases, and the junction held 8 bases outside the gene matches. Germline CDR1 and CDR2: KGHDR and SFDVKD. The CDR3 runs 14 residues.

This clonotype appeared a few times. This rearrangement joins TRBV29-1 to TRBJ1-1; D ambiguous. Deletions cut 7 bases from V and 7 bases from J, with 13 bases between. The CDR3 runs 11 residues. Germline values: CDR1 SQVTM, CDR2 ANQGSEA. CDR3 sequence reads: CSAGYTFEAFF. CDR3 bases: TGCAGCGCCGGATATACATTTGAAGCTTTCTTT.

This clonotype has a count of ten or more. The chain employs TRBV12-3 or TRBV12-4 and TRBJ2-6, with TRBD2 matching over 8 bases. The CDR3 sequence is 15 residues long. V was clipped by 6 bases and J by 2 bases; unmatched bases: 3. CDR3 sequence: CASSPGGAGANVLTF. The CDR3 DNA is TGTGCCAGCAGCCCCGGGGGGGCTGGGGCCAACGTCCTGACTTTC.

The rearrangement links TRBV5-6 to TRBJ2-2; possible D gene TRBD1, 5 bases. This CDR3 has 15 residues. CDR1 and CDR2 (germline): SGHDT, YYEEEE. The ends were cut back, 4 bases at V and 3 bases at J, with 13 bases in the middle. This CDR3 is CASSVGHTYTGELFF. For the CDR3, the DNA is TGTGCCAGCAGCGTCGGACATACCTACACCGGGGAGCTGTTTTTT.

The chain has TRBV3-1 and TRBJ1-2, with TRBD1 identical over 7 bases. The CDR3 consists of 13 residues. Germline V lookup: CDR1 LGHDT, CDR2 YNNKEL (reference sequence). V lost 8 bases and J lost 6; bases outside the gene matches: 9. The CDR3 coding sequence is TGTGCCAGCGGGCCAAAGACAGGGAATGGCTACACCTTC. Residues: CASGPKTGNGYTF.

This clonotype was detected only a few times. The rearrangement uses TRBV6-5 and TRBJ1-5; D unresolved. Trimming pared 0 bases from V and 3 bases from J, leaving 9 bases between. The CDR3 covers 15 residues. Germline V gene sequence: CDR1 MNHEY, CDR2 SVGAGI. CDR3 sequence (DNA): TGTGCCAGCAGTTACTCGGGCGGAGTCAATCAGCCCCAGCATTTT. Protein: CASSYSGGVNQPQHF.

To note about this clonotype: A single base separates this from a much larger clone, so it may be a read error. This chain's CDR3 is CANSSTGSEYEKLFF. Written as DNA, the CDR3 is TGTGCCAACAGCTCGACAGGGAGTGAATATGAAAAACTGTTTTTT. The gene calls are TRBV7-9 and TRBJ1-4, with 7 nucleotides matching TRBD1. The CDR3 contains 15 residues. From germline, CDR1 is SEHNR and CDR2 FQNEAQ (reference sequence). The full variable domain, in which reference TRBV7-9 and TRBJ1-4 provide the parts outside the CDR3, is DTGVSQNPRHKITKRGQNVTFRCDPISEHNRLYWYRQTLGQGPEFLTYFQNEAQLEKSRLLSDRFSAERPKGSFSTLEIQRTEQGDSAMYLCANSSTGSEYEKLFFGSGTQLSVL.

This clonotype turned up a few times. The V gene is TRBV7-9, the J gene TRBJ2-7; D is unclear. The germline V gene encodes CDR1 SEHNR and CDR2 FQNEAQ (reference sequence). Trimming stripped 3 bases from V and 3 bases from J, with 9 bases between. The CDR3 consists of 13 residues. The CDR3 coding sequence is TGTGCCAGCAGCTTCAACCGTAGCTACGAGCAGTACTTC. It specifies CASSFNRSYEQYF.